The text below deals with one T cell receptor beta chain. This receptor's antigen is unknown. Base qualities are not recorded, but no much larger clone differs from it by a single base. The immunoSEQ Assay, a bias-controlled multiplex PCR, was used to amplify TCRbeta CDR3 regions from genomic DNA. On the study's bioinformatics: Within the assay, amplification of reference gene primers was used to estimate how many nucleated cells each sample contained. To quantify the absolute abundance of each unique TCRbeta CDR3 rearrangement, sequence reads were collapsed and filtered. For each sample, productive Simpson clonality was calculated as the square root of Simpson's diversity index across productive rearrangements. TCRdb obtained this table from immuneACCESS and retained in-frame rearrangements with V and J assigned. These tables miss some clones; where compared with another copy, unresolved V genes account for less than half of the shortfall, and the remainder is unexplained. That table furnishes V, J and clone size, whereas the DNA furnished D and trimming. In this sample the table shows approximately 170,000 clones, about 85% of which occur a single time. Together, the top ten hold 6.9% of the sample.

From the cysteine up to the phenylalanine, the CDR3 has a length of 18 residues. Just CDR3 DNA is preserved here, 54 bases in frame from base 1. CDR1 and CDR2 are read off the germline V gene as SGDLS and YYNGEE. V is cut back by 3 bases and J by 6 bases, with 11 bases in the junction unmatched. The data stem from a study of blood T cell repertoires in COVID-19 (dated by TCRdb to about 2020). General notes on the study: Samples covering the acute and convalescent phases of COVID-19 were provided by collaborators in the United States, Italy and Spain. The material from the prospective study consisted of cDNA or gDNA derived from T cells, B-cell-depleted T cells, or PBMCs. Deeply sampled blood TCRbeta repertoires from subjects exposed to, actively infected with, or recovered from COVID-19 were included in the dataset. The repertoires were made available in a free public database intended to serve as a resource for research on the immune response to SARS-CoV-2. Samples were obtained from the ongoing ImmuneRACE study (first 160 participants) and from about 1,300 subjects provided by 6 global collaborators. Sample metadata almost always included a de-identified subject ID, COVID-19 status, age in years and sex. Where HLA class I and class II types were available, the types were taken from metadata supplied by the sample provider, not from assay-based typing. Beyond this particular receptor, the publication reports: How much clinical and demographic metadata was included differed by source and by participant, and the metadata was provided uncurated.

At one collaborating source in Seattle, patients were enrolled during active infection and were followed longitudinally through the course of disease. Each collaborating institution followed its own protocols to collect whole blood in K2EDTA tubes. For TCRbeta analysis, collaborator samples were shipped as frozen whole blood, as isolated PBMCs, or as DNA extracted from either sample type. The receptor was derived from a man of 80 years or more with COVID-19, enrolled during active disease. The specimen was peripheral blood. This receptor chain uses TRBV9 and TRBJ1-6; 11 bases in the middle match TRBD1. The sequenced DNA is TGTGCCAGCAGCGCGTCCCAAGGACAGGGGGCGATTAATTCACCCCTCCACTTT. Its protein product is CASSASQGQGAINSPLHF.